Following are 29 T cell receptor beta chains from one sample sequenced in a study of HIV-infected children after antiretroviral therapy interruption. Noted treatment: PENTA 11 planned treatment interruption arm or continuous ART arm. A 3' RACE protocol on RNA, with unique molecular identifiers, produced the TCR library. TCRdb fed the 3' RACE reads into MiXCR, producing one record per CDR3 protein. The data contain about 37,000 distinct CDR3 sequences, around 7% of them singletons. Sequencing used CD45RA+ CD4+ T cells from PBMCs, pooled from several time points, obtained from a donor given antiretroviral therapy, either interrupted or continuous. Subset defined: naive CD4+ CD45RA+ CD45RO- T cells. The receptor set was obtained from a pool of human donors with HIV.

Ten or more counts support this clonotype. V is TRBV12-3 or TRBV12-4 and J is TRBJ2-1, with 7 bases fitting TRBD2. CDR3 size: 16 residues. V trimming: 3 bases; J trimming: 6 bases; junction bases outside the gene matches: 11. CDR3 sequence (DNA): TGTGCCAGCAGTTTCCGTCTTTGGGAGGGCCCCAATGAGCAGTTCTTC. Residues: CASSFRLWEGPNEQFF.

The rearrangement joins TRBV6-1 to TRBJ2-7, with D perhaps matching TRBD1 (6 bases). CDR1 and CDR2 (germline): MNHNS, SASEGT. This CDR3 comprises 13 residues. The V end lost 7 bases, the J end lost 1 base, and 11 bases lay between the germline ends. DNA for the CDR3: TGTGCCAGCACCCTCGACAGGTCCTACGAGCAGTACTTC. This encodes CASTLDRSYEQYF.

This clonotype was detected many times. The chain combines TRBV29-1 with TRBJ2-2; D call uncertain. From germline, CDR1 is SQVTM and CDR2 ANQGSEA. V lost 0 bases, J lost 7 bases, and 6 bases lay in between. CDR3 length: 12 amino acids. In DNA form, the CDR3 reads TGCAGCGTTGAAGAGGGGATCGGGGAGCTGTTTTTT. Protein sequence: CSVEEGIGELFF.

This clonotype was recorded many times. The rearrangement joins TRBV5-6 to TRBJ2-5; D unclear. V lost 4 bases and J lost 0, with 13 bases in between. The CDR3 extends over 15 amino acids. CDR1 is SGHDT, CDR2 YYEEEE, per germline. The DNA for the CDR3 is TGTGCCAGCAGCCTCCGCCAGGTGTACCAAGAGACCCAGTACTTC. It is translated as CASSLRQVYQETQYF.

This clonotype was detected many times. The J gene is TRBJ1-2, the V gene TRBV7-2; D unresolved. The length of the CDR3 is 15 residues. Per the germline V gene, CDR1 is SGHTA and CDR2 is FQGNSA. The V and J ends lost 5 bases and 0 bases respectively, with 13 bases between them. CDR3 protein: CASSRYLSANYGYTF. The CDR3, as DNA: TGTGCCAGCAGCCGATATTTATCGGCTAACTATGGCTACACCTTC.

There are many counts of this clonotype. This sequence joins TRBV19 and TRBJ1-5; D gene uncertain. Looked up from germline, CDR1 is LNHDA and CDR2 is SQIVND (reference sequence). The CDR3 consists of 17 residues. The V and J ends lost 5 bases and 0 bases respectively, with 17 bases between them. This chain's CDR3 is CASSPNEKAFSNQPQHF. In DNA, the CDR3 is TGTGCCAGTAGTCCAAATGAGAAGGCATTTAGCAATCAGCCCCAGCATTTT.

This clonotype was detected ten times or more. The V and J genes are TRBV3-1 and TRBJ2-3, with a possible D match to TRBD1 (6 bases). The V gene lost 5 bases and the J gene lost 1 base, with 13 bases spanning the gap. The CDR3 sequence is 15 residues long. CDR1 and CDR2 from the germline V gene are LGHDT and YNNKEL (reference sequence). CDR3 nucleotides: TGTGCCAGCAGCTCAACACAGGGACGCACAGATACGCAGTATTTT. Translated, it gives CASSSTQGRTDTQYF.

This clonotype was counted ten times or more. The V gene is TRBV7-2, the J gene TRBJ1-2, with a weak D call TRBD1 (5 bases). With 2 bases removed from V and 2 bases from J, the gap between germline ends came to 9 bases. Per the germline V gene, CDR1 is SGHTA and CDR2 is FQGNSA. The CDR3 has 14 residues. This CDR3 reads CASSLSAGNYGYTF. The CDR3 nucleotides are TGTGCCAGCAGCTTAAGTGCAGGGAACTATGGCTACACCTTC.

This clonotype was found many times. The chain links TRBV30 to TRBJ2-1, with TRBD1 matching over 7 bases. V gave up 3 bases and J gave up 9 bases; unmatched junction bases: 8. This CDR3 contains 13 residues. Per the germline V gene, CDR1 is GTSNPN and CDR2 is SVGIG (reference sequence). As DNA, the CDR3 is TGTGCCTGGAGGGGACAGCTCTATGCTGAGCAGTTCTTC. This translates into CAWRGQLYAEQFF.

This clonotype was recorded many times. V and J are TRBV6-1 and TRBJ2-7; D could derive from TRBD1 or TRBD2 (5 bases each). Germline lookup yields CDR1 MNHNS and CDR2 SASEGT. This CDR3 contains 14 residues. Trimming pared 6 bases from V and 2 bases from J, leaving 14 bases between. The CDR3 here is CASRYRDGAYEQYF. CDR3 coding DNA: TGTGCCAGCAGATACCGGGACGGGGCCTACGAGCAGTACTTC.

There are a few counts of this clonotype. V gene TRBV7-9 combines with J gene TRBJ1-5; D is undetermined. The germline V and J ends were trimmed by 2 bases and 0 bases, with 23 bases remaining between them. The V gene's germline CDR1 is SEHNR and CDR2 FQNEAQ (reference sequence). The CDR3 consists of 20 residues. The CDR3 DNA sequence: TGTGCCAGCAGCTTAATCGCCATCCGAGCAGGCCACCATAGCAATCAGCCCCAGCATTTT. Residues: CASSLIAIRAGHHSNQPQHF. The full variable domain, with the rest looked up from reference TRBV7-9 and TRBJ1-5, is DTGVSQNPRHKITKRGQNVTFRCDPISEHNRLYWYRQTLGQGPEFLTYFQNEAQLEKSRLLSDRFSAERPKGSFSTLEIQRTEQGDSAMYLCASSLIAIRAGHHSNQPQHFGDGTRLSIL.

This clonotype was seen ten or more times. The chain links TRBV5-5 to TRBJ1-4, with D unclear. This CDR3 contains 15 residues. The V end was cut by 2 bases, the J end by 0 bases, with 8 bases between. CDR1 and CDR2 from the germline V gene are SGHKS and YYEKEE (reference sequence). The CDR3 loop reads CASSFGSSTNEKLFF. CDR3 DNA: TGTGCCAGCAGCTTTGGGAGCTCAACTAATGAAAAACTGTTTTTT.

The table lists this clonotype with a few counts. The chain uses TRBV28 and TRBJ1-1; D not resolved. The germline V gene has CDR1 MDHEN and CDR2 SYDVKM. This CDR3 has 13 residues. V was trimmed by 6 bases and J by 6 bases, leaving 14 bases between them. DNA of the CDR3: TGTGCCAGCAGCTCTATCCTCGGGCCTGAAGCTTTCTTT. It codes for CASSSILGPEAFF.

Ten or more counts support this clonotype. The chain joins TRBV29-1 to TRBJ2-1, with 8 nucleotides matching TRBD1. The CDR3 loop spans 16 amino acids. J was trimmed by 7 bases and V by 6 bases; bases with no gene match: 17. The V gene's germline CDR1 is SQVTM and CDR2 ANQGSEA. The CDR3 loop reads CSVKRITGTGVNEQFF. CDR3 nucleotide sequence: TGCAGCGTAAAGAGGATAACCGGGACAGGAGTAAATGAGCAGTTCTTC.

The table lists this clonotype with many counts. The CDR3 loop reads CASSSGQGGNQPQHF. As DNA, the CDR3 is TGCGCCAGCAGCTCGGGACAGGGCGGCAATCAGCCCCAGCATTTT. J is TRBJ1-5 and V is TRBV5-1; 9 bases line up with TRBD1. The V segment lost 3 bases and the J segment 2 bases; nucleotides outside the gene matches: 3. Germline loops: CDR1 SGHRS, CDR2 YFSETQ. CDR3 size: 15 residues.

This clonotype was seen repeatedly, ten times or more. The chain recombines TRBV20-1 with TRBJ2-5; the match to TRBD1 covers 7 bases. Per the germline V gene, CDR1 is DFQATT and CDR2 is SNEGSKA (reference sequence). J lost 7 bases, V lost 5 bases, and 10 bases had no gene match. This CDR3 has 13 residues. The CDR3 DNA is TGCAGTGCTCTCCTTAGGGGGCGAAGGACCCAGTACTTC. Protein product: CSALLRGRRTQYF.

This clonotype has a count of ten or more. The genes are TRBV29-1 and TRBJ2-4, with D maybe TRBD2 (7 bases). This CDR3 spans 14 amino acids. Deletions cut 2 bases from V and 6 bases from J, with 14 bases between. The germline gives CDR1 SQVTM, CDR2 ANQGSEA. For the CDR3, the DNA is TGCAGCGTTGAATCCGGGGGGCTAAGAAACATTCAGTACTTC. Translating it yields CSVESGGLRNIQYF.

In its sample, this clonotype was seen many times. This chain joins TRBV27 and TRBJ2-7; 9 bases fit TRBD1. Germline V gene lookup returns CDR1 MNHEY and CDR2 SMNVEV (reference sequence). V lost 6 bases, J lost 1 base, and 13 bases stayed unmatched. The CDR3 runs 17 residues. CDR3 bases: TGTGCCAGCAGCCTTTTTCCCCCCGGGACAGGGTCCTACGAGCAGTACTTC. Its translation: CASSLFPPGTGSYEQYF.

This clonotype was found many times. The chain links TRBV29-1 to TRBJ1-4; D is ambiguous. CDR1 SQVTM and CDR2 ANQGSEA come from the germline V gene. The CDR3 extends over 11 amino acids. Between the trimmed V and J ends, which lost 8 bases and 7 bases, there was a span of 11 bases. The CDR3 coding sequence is TGCAGCTCCGAACATGGTGAAAAACTGTTTTTT. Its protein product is CSSEHGEKLFF.

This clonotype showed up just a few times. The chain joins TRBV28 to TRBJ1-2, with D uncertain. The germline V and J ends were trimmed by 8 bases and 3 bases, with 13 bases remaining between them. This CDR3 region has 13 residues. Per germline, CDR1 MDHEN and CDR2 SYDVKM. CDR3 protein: CASYIRADYGYTF. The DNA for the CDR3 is TGTGCCAGCTACATAAGGGCGGACTATGGCTACACCTTC.

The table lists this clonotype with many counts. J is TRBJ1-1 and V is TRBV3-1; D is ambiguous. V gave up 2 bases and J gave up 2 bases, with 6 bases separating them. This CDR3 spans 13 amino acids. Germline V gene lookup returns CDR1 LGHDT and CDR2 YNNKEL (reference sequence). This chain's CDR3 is CASSQRENTEAFF. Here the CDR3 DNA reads TGTGCCAGCAGCCAAAGGGAAAACACTGAAGCTTTCTTT. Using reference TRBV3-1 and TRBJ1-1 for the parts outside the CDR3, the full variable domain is DTAVSQTPKYLVTQMGNDKSIKCEQNLGHDTMYWYKQDSKKFLKIMFSYNNKELIINETVPNRFSPKSPDKAHLNLHINSLELGDSAVYFCASSQRENTEAFFGQGTRLTVV.

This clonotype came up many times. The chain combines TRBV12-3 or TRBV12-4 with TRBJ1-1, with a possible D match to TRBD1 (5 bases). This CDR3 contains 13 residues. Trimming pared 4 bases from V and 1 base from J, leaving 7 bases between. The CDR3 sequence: CASSSQGNTEAFF. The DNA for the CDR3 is TGTGCCAGCAGTTCCCAGGGGAACACTGAAGCTTTCTTT.

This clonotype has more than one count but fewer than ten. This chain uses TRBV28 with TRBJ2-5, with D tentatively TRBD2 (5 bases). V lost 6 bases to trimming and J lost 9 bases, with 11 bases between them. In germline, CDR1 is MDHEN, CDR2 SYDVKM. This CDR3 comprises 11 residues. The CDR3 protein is CASSYRGPQYF. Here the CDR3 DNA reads TGTGCCAGCAGCTATCGAGGGCCCCAGTACTTC.

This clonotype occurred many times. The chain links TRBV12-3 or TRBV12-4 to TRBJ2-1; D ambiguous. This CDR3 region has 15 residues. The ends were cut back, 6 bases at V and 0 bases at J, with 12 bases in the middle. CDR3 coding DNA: TGTGCCAGCAGCCCCCTATACGGCTCCTACAATGAGCAGTTCTTC. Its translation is CASSPLYGSYNEQFF.

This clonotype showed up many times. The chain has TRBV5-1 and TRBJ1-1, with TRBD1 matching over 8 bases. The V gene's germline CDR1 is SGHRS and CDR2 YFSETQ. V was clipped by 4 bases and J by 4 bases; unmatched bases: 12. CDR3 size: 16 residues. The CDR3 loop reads CASSKQSQGAGTEAFF. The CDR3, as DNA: TGCGCCAGCAGCAAACAATCCCAGGGGGCCGGCACTGAAGCTTTCTTT.

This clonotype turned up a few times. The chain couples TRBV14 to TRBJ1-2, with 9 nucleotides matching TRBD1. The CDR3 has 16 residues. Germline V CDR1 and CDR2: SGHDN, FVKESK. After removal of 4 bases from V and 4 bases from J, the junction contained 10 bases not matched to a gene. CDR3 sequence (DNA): TGTGCCAGCAGCCGCGCCGGGACAGGGACCCCCTATGGCTACACCTTC. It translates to CASSRAGTGTPYGYTF.

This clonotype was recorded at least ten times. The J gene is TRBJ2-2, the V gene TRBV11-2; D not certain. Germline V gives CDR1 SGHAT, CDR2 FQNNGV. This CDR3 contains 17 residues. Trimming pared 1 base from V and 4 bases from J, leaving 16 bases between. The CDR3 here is CASSLVYKKASTGELFF. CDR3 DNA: TGTGCCAGCAGCTTAGTATACAAAAAGGCGAGCACCGGGGAGCTGTTTTTT.

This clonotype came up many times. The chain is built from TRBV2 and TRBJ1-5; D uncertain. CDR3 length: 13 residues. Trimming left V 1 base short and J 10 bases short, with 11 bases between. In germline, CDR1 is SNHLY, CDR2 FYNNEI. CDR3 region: CASSEESLRPQHF. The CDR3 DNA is TGTGCCAGCAGTGAAGAGTCCCTTCGTCCCCAGCATTTT. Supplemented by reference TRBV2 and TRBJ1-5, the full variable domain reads EPEVTQTPSHQVTQMGQEVILRCVPISNHLYFYWYRQILGQKVEFLVSFYNNEISEKSEIFDDQFSVERPDGSNFTLKIRSTKLEDSAMYFCASSEESLRPQHFGDGTRLSIL.

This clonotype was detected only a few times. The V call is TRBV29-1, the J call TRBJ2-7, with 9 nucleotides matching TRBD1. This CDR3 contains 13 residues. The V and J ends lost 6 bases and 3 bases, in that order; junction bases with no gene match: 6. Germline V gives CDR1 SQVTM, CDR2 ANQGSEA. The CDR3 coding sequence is TGCAGCGTCACCACGACAGGGGGCTACGAGCAGTACTTC. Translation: CSVTTTGGYEQYF.